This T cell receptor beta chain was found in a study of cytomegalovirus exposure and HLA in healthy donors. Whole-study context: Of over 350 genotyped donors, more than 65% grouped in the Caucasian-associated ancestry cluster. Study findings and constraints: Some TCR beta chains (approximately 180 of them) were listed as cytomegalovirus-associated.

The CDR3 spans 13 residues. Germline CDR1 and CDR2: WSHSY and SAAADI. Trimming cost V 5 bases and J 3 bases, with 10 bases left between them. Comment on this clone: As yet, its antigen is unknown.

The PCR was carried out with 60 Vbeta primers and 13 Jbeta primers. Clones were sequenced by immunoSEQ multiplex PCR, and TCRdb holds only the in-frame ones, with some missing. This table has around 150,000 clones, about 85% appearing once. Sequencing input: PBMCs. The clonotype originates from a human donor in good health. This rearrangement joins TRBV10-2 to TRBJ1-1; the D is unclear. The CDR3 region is CASSPGKDTEAFF. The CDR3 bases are TGCGCCAGCAGTCCGGGGAAGGACACTGAAGCTTTCTTT.